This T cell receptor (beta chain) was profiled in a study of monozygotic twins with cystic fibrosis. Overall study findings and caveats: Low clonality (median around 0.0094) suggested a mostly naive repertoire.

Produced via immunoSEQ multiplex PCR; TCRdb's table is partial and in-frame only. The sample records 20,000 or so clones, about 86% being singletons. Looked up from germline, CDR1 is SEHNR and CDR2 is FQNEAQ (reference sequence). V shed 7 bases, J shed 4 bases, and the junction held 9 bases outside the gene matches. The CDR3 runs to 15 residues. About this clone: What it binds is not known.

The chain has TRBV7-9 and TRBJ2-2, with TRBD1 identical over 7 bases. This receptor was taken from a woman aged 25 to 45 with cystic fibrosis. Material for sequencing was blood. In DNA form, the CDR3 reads TGTGCCAGCATCCGACAGGGAAGGAGCACCGGGGAGCTGTTTTTT. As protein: CASIRQGRSTGELFF.